The present T cell receptor beta chain was sequenced within a study of memory CD4+ T cells and cytomegalovirus serostatus (dated by TCRdb to between 2017 and 2020). Study-wide context: A total of about 33 healthy Belgian adults, of whom 9 were CMV seropositive and roughly 25 were CMV seronegative, were included in the cohort. CD4+ memory TCRbeta repertoires of a Belgian cohort with known cytomegalovirus serostatus were sequenced in order to replicate a published TCR-based CMV serostatus classifier. Study-wide findings and limitations: Among the 160 or so previously reported CMV-associated TCRbeta sequences, 67 showed up in the CD4+ memory repertoires, with each one found in between one and five individuals. For CMV serostatus prediction, a median bootstrapped AUC of about 0.95 was reached with the original framework, and a median bootstrapped AUC of about 0.9 was reached with a US-trained random forest. A median bootstrapped AUC of roughly 0.94 with a 95% CI of 0.76-1.00 was achieved on the Belgian cohort by the original-framework classifier. Only CD4+CD45RO+ memory cells were sequenced, in contrast to the original study, in which naive and memory CD4+ and CD8+ populations were covered. The results were interpreted as suggesting that the CMV-associated TCR signature is mostly present in the CD4+ memory repertoire.

The Quick-DNA Microprep Kit was used to extract genomic DNA from the sorted cells. Amplification of TCRbeta DNA was done with the immunoSEQ hsTCRbeta kit, following the protocol from the manufacturer. An Illumina MiSeq instrument was used to sequence the TCRbeta libraries. On the study's bioinformatics: Removing out-of-frame sequences left under 2.5 million distinct TCRbeta sequences, an average of about 67,000 per individual. Two values were used to score each individual: the count of 150 to 200 previously reported CMV-associated TCRbeta sequences and the total count of productive distinct TCRbeta sequences. A beta-binomial model was reimplemented in Python, and scikit-learn random forests with default parameters were trained on US cohort data. On the Belgian cohort, classifier performance was reported as the median AUC, along with percentile confidence intervals, across 10,000 bootstrap iterations. TCRdb re-hosts the immuneACCESS table, in-frame sequences only. Its copies lack some clones; in the studies checked, an unresolved V gene accounts for under half of them, and the cause for the rest is not known. V and J calls and clone size follow that table, whereas D and trimming were derived from the DNA. Recorded for this sample are nearly 50,000 clones; 78% of them occurred a single time. 0.6% to 0.9% of the sample belongs to the ten largest clones.

Concerning this clone itself: Its specific antigen is unknown. Base-call qualities are not available, and no considerably larger clone is one nucleotide away.

CDR1 and CDR2, per the germline V gene, are SQVTM and ANQGSEA. Clipping removes 7 bases from V and 3 bases from J, with 9 as the unmatched junction base count. From the cysteine through the phenylalanine, the CDR3 covers 13 amino acids. Left in the record is the CDR3 DNA by itself, 39 bases read in frame from the first base. Single viable CD3+CD4+CD8-CD45RO+ cells were sorted as memory CD4+ T cells on a FACSAria II. CMV serostatus was assessed using a Roche Elecsys assay, by which serum IgG against CMV pp150, pp28, p38 and p52 was detected. After thawing, total CD4+ T cells were enriched by positive selection with CD4 magnetic microbeads. The samples came from a different study that was designed specifically to examine the CD4+ T cell memory repertoire. Following standard operating procedures, peripheral blood mononuclear cells were isolated and cryopreserved, while serum was kept at -80 degrees C. The staining used CD3-PerCP (BW264/56), CD4-APC (RPA-T4), CD45RO-PE (UCHT1) and CD8-Pacific Orange (3B5) antibodies, and Sytox blue was used to exclude non-viable cells.

The source material was memory CD4+ T cells from blood. Rearrangement joined TRBV29-1 to TRBJ2-7; 7 bases in between match TRBD2. This clonotype originated in an adult in good health and CMV-seronegative. The CDR3 is CSAAGGRNYEQYF. The nucleotides read TGCAGCGCGGCTGGCGGGAGAAACTACGAGCAGTACTTC.